This record covers a single T cell receptor (beta chain). Its antigen is not identified. PCR primers comprised 60 Vbeta and 13 Jbeta primers. This table comes from immunoSEQ multiplex PCR, and its TCRdb copy is limited to in-frame clones, with some not included. The table has 75,000 to 80,000 clones, around 81% seen once. The data were obtained in a study of cytomegalovirus exposure and HLA in healthy donors. Points from the study as a whole: The classifier was said to identify cytomegalovirus status with high specificity and sensitivity. The study labeled under 200 TCR beta chains cytomegalovirus-associated.

CDR3 length: 16 residues. Trimming removed 0 bases from V and 5 bases from J, with 18 bases in between. The germline V gene has CDR1 SGHRS and CDR2 YFSETQ. The clonotype originates from a male donor in good health and CMV-seronegative. The rearrangement links TRBV5-1 to TRBJ2-7; no definite D call. Sequenced input: PBMCs. CDR3 DNA sequence: TGCGCCAGCAGCTTGGGGGCAGGATCGAGTATCGACGAGCAGTACTTC. Its translation: CASSLGAGSSIDEQYF.